These 28 T cell receptor beta chains share one sample of origin, sequenced in a study of post-analysis software for immune sequencing data. Libraries were made from TCR beta cDNA, and they carried unique molecular identifiers. One entry per CDR3 protein results from TCRdb running MiXCR on the PCR reads. Of more than 350,000 distinct CDR3 sequences listed, 30% to 40% are singletons. General study results and limits: TRBV5-6, TRBV5-1 and TRBV20-1 were among four or five TRBV segments more frequent in patients than controls.

What these receptors recognize is not known. Material for sequencing was blood. The receptors come from a girl aged 2-10 years with multiple sclerosis.

This clonotype showed up just a few times. The V call is TRBV29-1, the J call TRBJ2-4; unclear D gene. Germline V CDR1 and CDR2: SQVTM, ANQGSEA. This CDR3 is 13 amino acids long. Trimming took 0 bases from V and 5 from J, leaving 8 bases between them. This chain's CDR3 is CSVEEPIQNIQYF. The CDR3 nucleotides read TGCAGCGTTGAAGAACCTATACAAAACATTCAGTACTTC.

J is TRBJ1-2 and V is TRBV7-9; TRBD1 matches 7 bases. With V trimmed by 1 base and J by 4 bases, 6 bases remained unmatched. In germline, CDR1 is SEHNR, CDR2 FQNEAQ (reference sequence). The length of the CDR3 is 15 residues. Here the CDR3 reads CASSLGQGEGYGYTF. CDR3 in DNA: TGTGCCAGCAGCTTAGGACAGGGAGAGGGCTATGGCTACACCTTC.

This clonotype was picked up a small number of times. V is TRBV5-1 and J is TRBJ1-2; no firm D call. The V end lost 0 bases, the J end lost 7 bases, and 4 bases lay between the germline ends. CDR1 SGHRS and CDR2 YFSETQ come from the germline V gene. The CDR3 loop spans 11 amino acids. CDR3 sequence (DNA): TGCGCCAGCAGCTTGGGTATTGGCTACACCTTC. Translating it yields CASSLGIGYTF.

The chain joins TRBV28 to TRBJ1-1, with D hard to call. Per germline, CDR1 MDHEN and CDR2 SYDVKM. The length of the CDR3 is 14 residues. Trimming took off 7 bases at V and 5 bases at J, with 17 bases between the two ends. The CDR3 sequence: CASIRAGSGTEAFF. The DNA for the CDR3 is TGTGCCAGCATACGAGCTGGGTCGGGGACTGAAGCTTTCTTT.

The V call is TRBV20-1, the J call TRBJ2-5; 11 bases are a match to TRBD2. V shed 2 bases and J 13 bases; nucleotides not matched to a gene: 21. CDR1 and CDR2 from the germline V gene are DFQATT and SNEGSKA (reference sequence). This CDR3 spans 17 amino acids. This chain's CDR3 is CSARSHPAGTSGPRGYF. The CDR3 DNA is TGCAGTGCTAGATCCCATCCGGCCGGGACTAGCGGCCCCAGGGGGTACTTC.

This clonotype was counted only a few times. This chain connects TRBV6-5 to TRBJ2-7; unclear D gene. Per germline, CDR1 MNHEY and CDR2 SVGAGI. Deletions cut 6 bases from V and 6 bases from J, with 9 bases between. The CDR3 is made up of 11 amino acids. The CDR3 bases are TGTGCCAGCAGACTTATGGGCGAGCAGTACTTC. The encoded protein is CASRLMGEQYF.

The chain joins TRBV7-9 to TRBJ1-2; no clear D gene. Per germline, CDR1 SEHNR and CDR2 FQNEAQ (reference sequence). CDR3 length: 16 amino acids. V was clipped by 4 bases and J by 5 bases, with 20 bases between them. The CDR3 region has the DNA TGTGCCAGCAGCTCCGACGAGACTAGGCGTCAGTATGGCTACACCTTC. Its translation: CASSSDETRRQYGYTF. Combining the CDR3 with reference TRBV7-9 and TRBJ1-2 gives the whole variable domain DTGVSQNPRHKITKRGQNVTFRCDPISEHNRLYWYRQTLGQGPEFLTYFQNEAQLEKSRLLSDRFSAERPKGSFSTLEIQRTEQGDSAMYLCASSSDETRRQYGYTFGSGTRLTVV.

The chain carries TRBV3-1 and TRBJ2-4; weak D call: TRBD1 (6 bases). The DNA end is more similar to TRBJ2-7, so the J call may be wrong. This CDR3 contains 16 residues. Germline V gene lookup returns CDR1 LGHDT and CDR2 YNNKEL (reference sequence). The CDR3 DNA reads as TGTGCCAGCAGCCCGGGACAACATCCCTTTCGGGACGAGCAGTACTTC. Amino acid sequence: CASSPGQHPFRDEQYF.

V gene TRBV3-1 combines with J gene TRBJ2-7, with 10 positions matching TRBD2. Germline V lookup: CDR1 LGHDT, CDR2 YNNKEL (reference sequence). V was pared by 1 base and J by 0 bases, with 6 bases of the junction left unmatched. The CDR3 has 17 residues. In DNA, the CDR3 is TGTGCCAGCAGCCAAGTTCTAGCGGGGGCGAGCTCCTACGAGCAGTACTTC. Translated: CASSQVLAGASSYEQYF.

V and J are TRBV2 and TRBJ1-6, with TRBD1 matching 10 bases. From germline, CDR1 is SNHLY and CDR2 FYNNEI. The CDR3 runs 19 residues. The V and J ends lost 4 bases and 8 bases, in that order; junction bases with no gene match: 17. The CDR3 bases are TGTGCCAGCAGTGGATTCGGACAGGGGGGACCCCTTTTACATTCACCCCTCCACTTT. Encoded protein: CASSGFGQGGPLLHSPLHF.

The rearrangement links TRBV10-3 to TRBJ2-5; D possibly matches TRBD1 or TRBD2 (5 bases each). Looked up from germline, CDR1 is ENHRY and CDR2 is SYGVKD. V was clipped by 3 bases and J by 6 bases, with 14 bases between them. The CDR3 runs to 14 residues. The CDR3: CAISDMTGRKTQYF. CDR3 nucleotides: TGTGCCATCAGTGACATGACGGGGCGGAAGACCCAGTACTTC.

V usage is TRBV7-8 and J usage is TRBJ1-1; D gene uncertain. V lost 1 base and J lost 2, with 14 bases in between. The germline gives CDR1 SGHVS, CDR2 FQNEAQ. The CDR3 is made up of 16 amino acids. Written as DNA, the CDR3 is TGTGCCAGCAGCTTAGTTCAGCGGGCTTTCAACACTGAAGCTTTCTTT. It is translated as CASSLVQRAFNTEAFF. Full variable domain (outside the CDR3, taken from reference TRBV7-8 and TRBJ1-1): GAGVSQSPRYKVAKRGQDVALRCDPISGHVSLFWYQQALGQGPEFLTYFQNEAQLDKSGLPSDRFFAERPEGSVSTLKIQRTQQEDSAVYLCASSLVQRAFNTEAFFGQGTRLTVV.

This clonotype showed up just a few times. The chain couples TRBV9 to TRBJ1-5, with D unclear. CDR1 is SGDLS and CDR2 is YYNGEE in the germline V gene. The CDR3 length is 15 residues. The germline V and J ends were trimmed by 2 bases and 1 base, with 10 bases remaining between them. The CDR3 coding sequence is TGTGCCAGCAGCGTTGGAGCCTCGAGCAATCAGCCCCAGCATTTT. Its translation is CASSVGASSNQPQHF. Full variable domain (remainder filled in from reference TRBV9 and TRBJ1-5): DSGVTQTPKHLITATGQRVTLRCSPRSGDLSVYWYQQSLDQGLQFLIQYYNGEERAKGNILERFSAQQFPDLHSELNLSSLELGDSALYFCASSVGASSNQPQHFGDGTRLSIL.

The rearrangement uses TRBV5-6 and TRBJ1-2; no reliable D call. CDR3 length: 14 amino acids. The V gene's germline CDR1 is SGHDT and CDR2 YYEEEE. The V gene lost 4 bases and the J gene lost 5 bases, with 15 bases spanning the gap. Here the CDR3 reads CASSLGRSPYGYTF. CDR3 nucleotides: TGTGCCAGCAGCCTAGGACGGAGTCCATATGGCTACACCTTC.

Details on this clonotype: A much larger clone is a single base away; this may be a read error. J is TRBJ2-7 and V is TRBV29-1, with unresolved D. Per the germline V gene, CDR1 is SQVTM and CDR2 is ANQGSEA. The CDR3 extends over 12 amino acids. V was pared by 6 bases and J by 3 bases, with 12 bases between. CDR3: CSVGGGYYEQYF. The CDR3 coding sequence is TGCAGCGTAGGTGGCGGCTACTACGAGCAGTACTTC.

This CDR3 reads CASSPRGGNTEAFF. CDR3 DNA: TGTGCCAGCAGCCCTCGAGGGGGCAACACTGAAGCTTTCTTT. The chain couples TRBV7-9 to TRBJ1-1; 7 bases match TRBD1. V dropped 5 bases and J dropped 2; count of bases not matched to a gene: 5. This CDR3 has 14 amino acids. CDR1 is SEHNR and CDR2 is FQNEAQ in the germline V gene (reference sequence). Full variable domain (outside the CDR3, taken from reference TRBV7-9 and TRBJ1-1): DTGVSQNPRHKITKRGQNVTFRCDPISEHNRLYWYRQTLGQGPEFLTYFQNEAQLEKSRLLSDRFSAERPKGSFSTLEIQRTEQGDSAMYLCASSPRGGNTEAFFGQGTRLTVV.

The gene calls are TRBV7-9 and TRBJ1-2, with a weak D call TRBD1 (5 bases). Germline V CDR1 and CDR2: SEHNR, FQNEAQ (reference sequence). The CDR3 runs 12 residues. Trimming shortened V by 9 bases and J by 4 bases, and 12 bases separated the two germline ends. The CDR3 here is CASGTQIYGYTF. In nucleotides, the CDR3 is TGTGCCAGTGGGACCCAAATCTATGGCTACACCTTC.

This clonotype was seen a handful of times. In nucleotides, the CDR3 is TGCAGTGCTCCTTACAGGGGCGCGGGGAATTCACCCCTCCACTTT. It is translated as CSAPYRGAGNSPLHF. This chain connects TRBV20-1 to TRBJ1-6, with 7 bases aligning to TRBD1. This CDR3 has 15 residues. CDR1 is DFQATT, CDR2 SNEGSKA, per germline (reference sequence). V lost 5 bases and J lost 7; bases outside the gene matches: 11.

About this clonotype itself: Its ends do not fully match the called genes, so a read error is possible. The chain recombines TRBV5-6 with TRBJ1-4, with 7 bases that match TRBD1. Germline assignment: CDR1 SGHDT and CDR2 YYEEEE. The CDR3 length is 19 residues. The DNA of the CDR3 is TGTACCAGCAGCTTTTTACCGGGACAGCCAAGCGCAACTAATGAAAAACTGTTTTTT. Translated, it gives CTSSFLPGQPSATNEKLFF.

V and J are TRBV7-2 and TRBJ2-1, with D maybe TRBD2 (5 bases). Germline-derived CDR1 and CDR2 are SGHTA and FQGNSA. The ends were cut back, 0 bases at V and 15 bases at J, with 18 bases in the middle. The CDR3 has 14 amino acids. This CDR3 reads CASSLAPTSLAGFF. The CDR3 region has the DNA TGTGCCAGCAGCTTAGCCCCCACGAGTCTAGCTGGGTTCTTC.

The sample holds a few counts of this clonotype. The CDR3 is CASSQDGGLLGRTDTQYF. Here the CDR3 DNA reads TGCGCCAGCAGCCAAGATGGCGGACTGTTAGGGCGCACAGATACGCAGTATTTT. The chain is built from TRBV4-1 and TRBJ2-3, with D perhaps TRBD2 (5 bases). Trimming pared 0 bases from V and 1 base from J, leaving 17 bases between. The CDR3 is made up of 18 amino acids. Germline lookup yields CDR1 MGHRA and CDR2 YSYEKL.

The chain employs TRBV20-1 and TRBJ1-1, with D possibly matching TRBD1 (5 bases). Germline CDR1 is DFQATT and CDR2 is SNEGSKA (reference sequence). This CDR3 spans 13 amino acids. V shed 3 bases and J shed 5 bases, with 13 bases lying between them. The CDR3 loop reads CSASLGGATEAFF. The CDR3 coding sequence is TGCAGTGCTAGTCTGGGGGGTGCAACTGAAGCTTTCTTT.

This chain uses TRBV5-1 with TRBJ2-7; D might be TRBD1 or TRBD2, each matching 5 bases. V lost 3 bases to trimming and J lost 2 bases, with 12 bases between them. Per germline, CDR1 SGHRS and CDR2 YFSETQ. The CDR3 totals 14 residues. The CDR3 is CASSWTGRTYEQYF. CDR3 DNA sequence: TGCGCCAGCAGCTGGACGGGACGGACCTACGAGCAGTACTTC.

The chain joins TRBV6-5 to TRBJ2-7; D perhaps matches TRBD2 (5 bases). The CDR3 contains 15 residues. V was cut by 6 bases and J by 1 base, with 16 bases left in between. Germline V lookup: CDR1 MNHEY, CDR2 SVGAGI. CDR3 bases: TGTGCCAGCAGCACCGGGTGGCGGGTGTCCTACGAGCAGTACTTC. The encoded protein is CASSTGWRVSYEQYF.

The chain recombines TRBV2 with TRBJ2-3; no definite D call. CDR1 SNHLY and CDR2 FYNNEI come from the germline V gene. The CDR3 runs to 15 residues. Trimming removed 6 bases from V and 0 bases from J, with 13 bases in between. CDR3 sequence (DNA): TGTGCCAGCAGCGTACACCCGTTTAGCACAGATACGCAGTATTTT. Protein sequence: CASSVHPFSTDTQYF.

This clonotype was recorded a few times. This sequence joins TRBV7-6 and TRBJ2-5, with 10 bases fitting TRBD1. The trim removed 5 bases at V and 1 base at J, leaving 10 bases unmatched. This CDR3 is built from 17 residues. Looked up from germline, CDR1 is SGHVS and CDR2 is FNYEAQ. This CDR3 reads CASSVRGGQGIQETQYF. The DNA for the CDR3 is TGTGCCAGCAGCGTTAGAGGGGGACAGGGGATCCAAGAGACCCAGTACTTC.

The table lists this clonotype with a count of one. Germline and junction disagree at one end, which may indicate a read error. The J gene is TRBJ2-2, the V gene TRBV7-2; possibly TRBD1 for D (6 bases). Per the germline V gene, CDR1 is SGHTA and CDR2 is FQGNSA. The CDR3 loop spans 15 amino acids. The CDR3 here is CASSLWGRDTGELFF. CDR3 nucleotide sequence: TGTGCCAGCAGCTTATGGGGGCGAGACACTGGGGAGCTGTTTTTT.

The chain uses TRBV25-1 and TRBJ1-1; D is possibly TRBD1 (5 bases). Germline V gene sequence: CDR1 MGHDK, CDR2 SYGVNS. Trimming took off 7 bases at V and 3 bases at J, with 15 bases between the two ends. The length of the CDR3 is 14 residues. CDR3 amino acids: CASMPRGVDTEAFF. DNA for the CDR3: TGTGCCAGCATGCCACGGGGGGTTGACACTGAAGCTTTCTTT.